What follows describes a single T cell receptor (beta chain). This specimen comes from a study of blood T cell repertoires in COVID-19. Study-wide background: Material from acute and convalescent COVID-19 was sourced from the United States, Italy and Spain. From T cells, B-cell-depleted T cells, or PBMCs came the material, which was cDNA or gDNA.

Authors' data handling: Amplifying reference gene primers gave estimates of nucleated cell counts. This table comes from immunoSEQ multiplex PCR, and its TCRdb copy is limited to in-frame clones, with some not included. The V and J calls and clone size are taken from that table; D and trimming were inferred from the DNA. The table records approximately 200,000 clones, approximately 90% of them present only once. Individuals drawn from 20 to 25 US areas were roughly 18 to 89 years old. CDR1 is ENHRY and CDR2 is SYGVKD in the germline V gene. The CDR3 spans 15 residues. V was clipped by 4 bases and J by 5 bases, with 16 bases between them.

J is TRBJ2-3 and V is TRBV10-3, with D perhaps TRBD2 (7 bases). The sequence derives from a man aged 30 to 45 who had recovered from COVID-19. The source material was PBMCs or T cells enriched from blood (not recorded which). The CDR3 coding sequence is TGTGCCATCAGTGTGGTGGGGGGGGCCGGAGATACGCAGTATTTT. As protein: CAISVVGGAGDTQYF.